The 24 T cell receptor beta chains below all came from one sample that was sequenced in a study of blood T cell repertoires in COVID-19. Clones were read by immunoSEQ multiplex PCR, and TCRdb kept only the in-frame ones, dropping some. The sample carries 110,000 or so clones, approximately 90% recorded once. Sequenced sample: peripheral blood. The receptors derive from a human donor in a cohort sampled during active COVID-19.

CDR3 nucleotides: TGTGCCACCAGTCCAGGGGGCGCTTCCGACCAAGAGACCCAGTACTTC. Translating gives CATSPGGASDQETQYF. The gene calls are TRBV24-1 and TRBJ2-5, with TRBD1 matching 8 bases. The J segment lost 0 bases and the V segment lost 6 bases, leaving 8 bases of the junction unmatched. Germline CDR1 is KGHDR and CDR2 is SFDVKD. The CDR3 sequence is 16 residues long.

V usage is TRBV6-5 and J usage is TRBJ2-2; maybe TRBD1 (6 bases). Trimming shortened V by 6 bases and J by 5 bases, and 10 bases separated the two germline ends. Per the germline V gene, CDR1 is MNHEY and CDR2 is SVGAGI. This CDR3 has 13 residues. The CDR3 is CASSRGMTGELFF. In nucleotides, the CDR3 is TGTGCCAGCAGCAGGGGAATGACCGGGGAGCTGTTTTTT.

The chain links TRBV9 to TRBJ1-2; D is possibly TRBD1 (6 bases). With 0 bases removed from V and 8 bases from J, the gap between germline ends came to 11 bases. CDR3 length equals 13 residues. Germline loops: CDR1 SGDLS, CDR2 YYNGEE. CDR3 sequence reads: CASSVAPGDGYTF. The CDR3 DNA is TGTGCCAGCAGCGTAGCTCCAGGGGACGGCTACACCTTC.

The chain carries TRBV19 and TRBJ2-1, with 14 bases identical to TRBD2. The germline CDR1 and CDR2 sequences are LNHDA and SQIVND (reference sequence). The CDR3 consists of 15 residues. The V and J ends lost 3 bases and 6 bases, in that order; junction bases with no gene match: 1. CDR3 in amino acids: CASSMGLAGVNEQFF. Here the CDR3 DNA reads TGTGCCAGTAGTATGGGACTAGCGGGAGTCAATGAGCAGTTCTTC.

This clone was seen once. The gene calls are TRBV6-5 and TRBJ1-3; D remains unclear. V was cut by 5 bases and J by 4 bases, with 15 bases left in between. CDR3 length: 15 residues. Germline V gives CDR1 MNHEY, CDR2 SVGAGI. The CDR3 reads CASSPMQPGGNTIYF. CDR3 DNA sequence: TGTGCCAGCAGTCCAATGCAACCAGGAGGAAACACCATATATTTT.

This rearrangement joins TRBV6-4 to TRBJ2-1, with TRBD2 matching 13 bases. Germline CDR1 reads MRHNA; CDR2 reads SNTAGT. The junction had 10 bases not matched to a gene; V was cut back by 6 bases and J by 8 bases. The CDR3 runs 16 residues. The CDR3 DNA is TGTGCCAGCAGCCGGGGACTAGCGGGGCGAATGGATGAGCAGTTCTTC. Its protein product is CASSRGLAGRMDEQFF.

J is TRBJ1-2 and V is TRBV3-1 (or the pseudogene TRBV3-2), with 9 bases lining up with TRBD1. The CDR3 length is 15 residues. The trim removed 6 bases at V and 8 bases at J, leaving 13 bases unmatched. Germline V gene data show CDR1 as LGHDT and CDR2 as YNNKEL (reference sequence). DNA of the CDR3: TGTGCCAGCAGACGGACAGGGGATTCCGTAGGGGGCTACACCTTC. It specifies CASRRTGDSVGGYTF.

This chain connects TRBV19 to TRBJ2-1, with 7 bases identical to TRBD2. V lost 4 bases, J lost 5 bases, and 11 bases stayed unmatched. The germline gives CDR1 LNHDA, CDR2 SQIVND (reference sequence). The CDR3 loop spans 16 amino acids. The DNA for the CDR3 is TGTGCCAGTAGTACCCTCTGGGGGGGGTCAGACAATGAGCAGTTCTTC. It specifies CASSTLWGGSDNEQFF.

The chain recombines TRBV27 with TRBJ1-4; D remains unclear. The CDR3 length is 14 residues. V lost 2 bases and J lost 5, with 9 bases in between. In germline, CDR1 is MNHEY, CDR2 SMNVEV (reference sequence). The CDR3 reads CASSLVGRNEKLFF. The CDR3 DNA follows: TGTGCCAGCAGTTTAGTGGGGAGGAATGAAAAACTGTTTTTT.

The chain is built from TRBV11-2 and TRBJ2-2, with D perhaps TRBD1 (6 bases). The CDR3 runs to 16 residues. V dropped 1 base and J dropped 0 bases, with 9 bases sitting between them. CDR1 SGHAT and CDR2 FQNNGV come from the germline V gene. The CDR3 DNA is TGTGCCAGCAGCTTAGGACAGGTGTCGAACACCGGGGAGCTGTTTTTT. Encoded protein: CASSLGQVSNTGELFF.

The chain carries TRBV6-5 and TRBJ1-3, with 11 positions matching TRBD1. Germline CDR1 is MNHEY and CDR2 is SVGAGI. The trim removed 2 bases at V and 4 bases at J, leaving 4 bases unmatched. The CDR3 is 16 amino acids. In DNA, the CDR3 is TGTGCCAGCAGTTACGGACAGGGGGCTTCAGGAAACACCATATATTTT. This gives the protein CASSYGQGASGNTIYF.

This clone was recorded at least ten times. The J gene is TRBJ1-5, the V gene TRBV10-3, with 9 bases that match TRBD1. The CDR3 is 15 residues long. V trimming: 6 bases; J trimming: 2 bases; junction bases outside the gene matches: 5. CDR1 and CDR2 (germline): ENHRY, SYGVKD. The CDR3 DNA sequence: TGTGCCATCAGGGGAGACAGGGGGGGCAATCAGCCCCAGCATTTT. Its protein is CAIRGDRGGNQPQHF.

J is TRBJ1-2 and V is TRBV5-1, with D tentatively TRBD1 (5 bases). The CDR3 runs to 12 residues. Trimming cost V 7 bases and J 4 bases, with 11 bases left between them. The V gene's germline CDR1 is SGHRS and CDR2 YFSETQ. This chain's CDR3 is CASSTDSYGYTF. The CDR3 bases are TGCGCCAGCTCGACAGACTCCTATGGCTACACCTTC. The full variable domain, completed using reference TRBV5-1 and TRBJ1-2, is KAGVTQTPRYLIKTRGQQVTLSCSPISGHRSVSWYQQTPGQGLQFLFEYFSETQRNKGNFPGRFSGRQFSNSRSEMNVSTLELGDSALYLCASSTDSYGYTFGSGTRLTVV.

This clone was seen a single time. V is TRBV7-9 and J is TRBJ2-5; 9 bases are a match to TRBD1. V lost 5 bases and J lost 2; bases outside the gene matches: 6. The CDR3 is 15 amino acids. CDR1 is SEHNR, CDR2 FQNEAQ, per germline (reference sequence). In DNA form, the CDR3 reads TGTGCCAGCAGCCTAAAGGACAGGGGTCAAGAGACCCAGTACTTC. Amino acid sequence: CASSLKDRGQETQYF.

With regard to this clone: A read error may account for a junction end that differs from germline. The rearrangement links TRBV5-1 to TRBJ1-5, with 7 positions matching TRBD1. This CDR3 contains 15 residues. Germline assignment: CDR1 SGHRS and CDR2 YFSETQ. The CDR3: CASSLAGGLLQPQHF. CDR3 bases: TGCGCCAGCAGTTTGGCAGGGGGTCTTCTTCAGCCCCAGCATTTT.

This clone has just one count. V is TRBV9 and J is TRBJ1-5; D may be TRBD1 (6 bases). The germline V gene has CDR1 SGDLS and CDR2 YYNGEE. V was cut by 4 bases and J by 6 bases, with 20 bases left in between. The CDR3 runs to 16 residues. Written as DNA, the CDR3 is TGTGCCAGCAGCCCCCGGAACAGGGCGGTCACTCAGCCCCAGCATTTT. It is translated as CASSPRNRAVTQPQHF.

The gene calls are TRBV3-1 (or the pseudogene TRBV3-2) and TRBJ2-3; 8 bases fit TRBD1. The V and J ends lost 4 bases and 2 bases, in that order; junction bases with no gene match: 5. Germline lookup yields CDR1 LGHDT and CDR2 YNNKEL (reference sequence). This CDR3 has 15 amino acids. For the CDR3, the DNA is TGTGCCAGCAGCCTTCGGACAGGGTTCACAGATACGCAGTATTTT. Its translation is CASSLRTGFTDTQYF.

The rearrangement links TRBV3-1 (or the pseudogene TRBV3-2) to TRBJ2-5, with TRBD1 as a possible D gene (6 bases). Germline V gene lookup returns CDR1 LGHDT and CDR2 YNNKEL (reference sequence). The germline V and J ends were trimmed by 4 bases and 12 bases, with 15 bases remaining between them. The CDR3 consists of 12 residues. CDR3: CASSRTATLEYF. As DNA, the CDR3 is TGTGCCAGCAGCCGGACAGCTACTCTCGAGTACTTC.

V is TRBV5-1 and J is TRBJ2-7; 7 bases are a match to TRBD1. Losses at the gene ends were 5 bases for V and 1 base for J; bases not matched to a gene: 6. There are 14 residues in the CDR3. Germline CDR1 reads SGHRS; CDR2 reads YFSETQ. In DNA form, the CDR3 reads TGCGCCAGCAGGCAAGGGACAGAGTCCTACGAGCAGTACTTC. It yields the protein CASRQGTESYEQYF.

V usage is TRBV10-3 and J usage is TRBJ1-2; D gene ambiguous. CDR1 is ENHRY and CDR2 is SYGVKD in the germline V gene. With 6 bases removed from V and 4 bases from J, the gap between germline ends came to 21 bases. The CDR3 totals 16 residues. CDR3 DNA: TGTGCCATCAGAGGACTGAGAGCCATGGGAATCTATGGCTACACCTTC. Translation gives CAIRGLRAMGIYGYTF.

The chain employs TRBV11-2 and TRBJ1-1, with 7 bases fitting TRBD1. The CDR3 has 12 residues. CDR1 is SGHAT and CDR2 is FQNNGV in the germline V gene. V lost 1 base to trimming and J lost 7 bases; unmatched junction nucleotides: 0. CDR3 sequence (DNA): TGTGCCAGCAGCTTAGGACAGGGTGAAGCTTTCTTT. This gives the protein CASSLGQGEAFF.

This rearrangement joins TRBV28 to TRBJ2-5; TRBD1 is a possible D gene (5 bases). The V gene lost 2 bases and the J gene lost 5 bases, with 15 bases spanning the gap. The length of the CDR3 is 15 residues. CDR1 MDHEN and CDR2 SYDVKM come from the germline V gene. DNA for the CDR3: TGTGCCAGCAGTTTAGACTCCTCAAAGGGGGAGACCCAGTACTTC. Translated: CASSLDSSKGETQYF.

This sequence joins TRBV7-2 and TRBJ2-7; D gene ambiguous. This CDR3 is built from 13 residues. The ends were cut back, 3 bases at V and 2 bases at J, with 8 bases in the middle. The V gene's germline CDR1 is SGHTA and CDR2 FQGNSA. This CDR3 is CASSLRDTYEQYF. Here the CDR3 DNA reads TGTGCCAGCAGCTTGCGCGACACCTACGAGCAGTACTTC.

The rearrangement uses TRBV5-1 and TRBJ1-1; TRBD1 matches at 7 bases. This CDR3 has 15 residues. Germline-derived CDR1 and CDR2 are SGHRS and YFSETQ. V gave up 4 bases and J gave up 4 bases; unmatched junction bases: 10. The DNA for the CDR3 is TGCGCCAGCAGCCGCGGGGACAGTTTGCGCACTGAAGCTTTCTTT. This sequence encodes CASSRGDSLRTEAFF.